This TCR beta chain appears in the sequencing data of a study of Ad26.COV2.S vaccination and SARS-CoV-2 variants (dated by TCRdb to about 2021). Study-wide context: Donors in the vaccine arm were drawn from COV1001, a phase I-IIa trial of Ad26.COV2.S in healthy adults that was multicentre, randomized, double-blind and placebo-controlled. Ad26.COV2.S was administered intramuscularly at 5 x 10^10 or 1 x 10^11 viral particles, either as a single shot or as two shots given 56 days apart. TCRbeta repertoire sequencing served as the tool for gauging how specific and how broad the SARS-CoV-2-reactive T cell receptors were following Ad26.COV2.S vaccination. A total of 32 samples were included in the TCR-sequenced set, comprising 19 Ad26.COV2.S vaccine recipients, 5 placebo recipients and 8 SARS-CoV-2 convalescent individuals. Trial participants were randomized into five groups of five: low-dose or high-dose Ad26.COV2.S given once or twice, or placebo on both occasions. Investigators did not know the trial group allocation while performing experiments and assessing outcomes.

The treatment or condition label, as the study defines it: around 19 received Ad26.COV2.S at low or high dose, single or two shots; several received placebo; per-sample allocation not given. Repertoires of vaccine and placebo recipients were sequenced from samples taken on day 63 after the first injection. Cohort 1b enrolled some 25 adults aged 18-55 years at a single site in Boston, USA, between 29 July and 7 August 2020. As a vaccine, Ad26.COV2.S was a replication-incompetent adenovirus type 26 vector that expressed a prefusion-stabilized SARS-CoV-2 spike protein derived from the original Wuhan strain. The immunoSEQ Assay was used to sequence TCRbeta CDR3 regions. After extraction, genomic DNA underwent amplification by bias-controlled multiplex PCR, followed by high-throughput sequencing. Per the source publication's procedure: To quantify the absolute abundance of every unique TCRbeta CDR3 region, sequences were collapsed and filtered. T cell fraction was estimated by normalization of TCRbeta template counts to usable DNA, with usable DNA being measured through amplification of reference genes present in all nucleated cells. Repertoire TCRs were annotated as SARS-CoV-2-specific by exact matching of V gene, CDR3 amino acid sequence and J gene to a known reactive TCR set. MIRA supplied the reference SARS-CoV-2 TCR set, which was filtered for enrichment in COVID-19-positive ImmuneCODE repertoires so that public or cross-reactive TCRs were removed. Based on the MIRA antigens, annotated TCRs were further analysed at the level of specific ORF or position within ORF. Depth was the summed frequency of annotated unique rearrangements, while breadth was defined as annotated unique rearrangements over total unique productive rearrangements. TCR breadth was compared between groups using two-sided Wilcoxon rank-sum tests. Held by TCRdb, this immuneACCESS table contains in-frame sequences only and omits some clones. Under half of the omission traces to an unresolved V gene where checked; the cause of the rest is unknown. That table is the source of V, J and clone size, and D and trimming were worked out from the DNA. The sample table records more than 300,000 clones; about 87% of these occur just once. The leading ten clones occupy about 6.4% of the sample.

What the authors observed across the whole study: The study lacked the statistical power to compare responses across vaccine doses or regimens. Ad26.COV2.S recipients had higher spike-specific TCR breadth than placebo recipients (P = 0.0014). Substantial breadth of spike-specific CD8+ and CD4+ T cell responses was reported after vaccination. Non-spike TCR breadth was comparable between vaccine and placebo recipients, consistent with the vaccine containing only spike. According to the authors, total T cell responses may have been underestimated by the TCR breadth and depth analyses.

Inclusive of the bounding cysteine and phenylalanine, the CDR3 is 11 residues long. Just the 33-base CDR3 DNA is kept, in frame starting at base 1. According to the germline V gene, CDR1 reads SQVTM and CDR2 reads ANQGSEA. Trimming takes 7 bases off V and 10 bases off J; junction bases not matched to a gene: 7. In the case of this clone: The antigen it recognizes is unknown. Base qualities were left out, and no much larger clone turns up one base away.

The chain links TRBV29-1 with TRBJ2-1; a stretch of 7 junction bases matches TRBD1. The sequences come from peripheral blood, collected in a trial of Ad26.COV2.S vaccine versus placebo. The source is a person between 18 and 60 years old who received the Ad26.COV2.S COVID-19 vaccine or a placebo. Here the CDR3 is given as CSAYRGNEQFF. The DNA reads as follows: TGCAGCGCCTACAGGGGAAACGAGCAGTTCTTC.